This TCR beta chain was captured in a study of patients and donors after allogeneic stem cell transplantation. V lost 9 bases and J 4 bases, leaving 4 bases between the germline ends. This CDR3 comprises 9 residues. Looked up from germline, CDR1 is MRHNA and CDR2 is SNTAGT. MiXCR was run by TCRdb on the RT-PCR reads, yielding one entry per CDR3 protein. The data contain 800,000 to 1,000,000 distinct CDR3 sequences, about 20% of them singletons. The V and J genes are TRBV6-4 and TRBJ2-7; D uncertain. The clonotype comes from a human donor who was either an allogeneic HSCT recipient or a stem cell or donor lymphocyte infusion donor (not recorded which). It is not recorded whose cells these are; they may come from a transplant donor. The sample comprised blood, either unsorted or a sorted T cell fraction (not recorded which). CDR3 in DNA: TGTGCCAGGCCTTACGAGCAGTACTTC. The encoded protein is CARPYEQYF.